The rows below give T cell receptor beta chains drawn from one sample of a study of blood T cell repertoires in COVID-19. Sequencing used immunoSEQ multiplex PCR; TCRdb keeps in-frame clones, though not all of them. The table includes 250,000 or so clones, 75% to 90% detected once. Sequencing was done on a sample of PBMCs or T cells enriched from blood (not recorded which). These receptors originate from a woman aged 50 to 60 who had recovered from COVID-19. The CDR3 runs from the conserved cysteine through the conserved F or W. D genes are given only for firm matches. Clone size, where shown, is once, few, many, or a class for clones that have expanded.

CDR3 protein: CASSVAPPSGTSTDTQYF
CDR3 DNA: TGTGCCAGCAGCGTCGCTCCTCCTAGCGGGACTAGCACAGATACGCAGTATTTT
D gene: TRBD2
clone size: .
V gene: TRBV9
J gene: TRBJ2-3

CDR3 protein: CAISESWRVTPGTGELFF
CDR3 DNA: TGTGCCATCAGTGAGTCTTGGAGGGTTACCCCGGGTACCGGGGAGCTGTTTTTT
D gene: .
clone size: few
V gene: TRBV10-3
J gene: TRBJ2-2

CDR3 protein: CASSFFSGNTIYF
CDR3 DNA: TGTGCCAGCAGTTTCTTTTCCGGAAACACCATATATTTT
D gene: .
clone size: .
V gene: TRBV12-3/TRBV12-4
J gene: TRBJ1-3

CDR3 protein: CASTPGTGGSTEAFF
CDR3 DNA: TGTGCCAGCACCCCCGGTACAGGGGGTAGCACTGAAGCTTTCTTT
D gene: TRBD1
clone size: .
V gene: TRBV27
J gene: TRBJ1-1

CDR3 protein: CASSQDEGAYNEQFF
CDR3 DNA: TGTGCCAGCAGCCAAGATGAAGGAGCCTACAATGAGCAGTTCTTC
D gene: .
clone size: .
V gene: TRBV3-1/TRBV3-2
J gene: TRBJ2-1

CDR3 protein: CAISESILGGGYTF
CDR3 DNA: TGTGCCATCAGTGAGTCGATCCTGGGAGGTGGCTACACCTTC
D gene: .
clone size: .
V gene: TRBV10-3
J gene: TRBJ1-2

CDR3 protein: CASSMRPAEVNSPLHF
CDR3 DNA: TGTGCCAGTAGTATGAGACCGGCCGAGGTCAATTCACCCCTCCACTTT
D gene: .
clone size: .
V gene: TRBV19
J gene: TRBJ1-6

CDR3 protein: CASSRKIRGYNEQFF
CDR3 DNA: TGTGCCAGCAGTCGAAAGATCAGGGGGTACAATGAGCAGTTCTTC
D gene: TRBD1
clone size: .
V gene: TRBV28
J gene: TRBJ2-1

CDR3 protein: CASSGVGQGANYGYTF
CDR3 DNA: TGTGCCAGCAGTGGGGTCGGGCAGGGGGCGAATTATGGCTACACCTTC
D gene: TRBD1
clone size: .
V gene: TRBV25-1
J gene: TRBJ1-2

CDR3 protein: CASSVGLTGPNQPQHF
CDR3 DNA: TGTGCCAGCAGCGTGGGGCTAACAGGACCCAATCAGCCCCAGCATTTT
D gene: .
clone size: .
V gene: TRBV7-2
J gene: TRBJ1-5

CDR3 protein: CASSGAGNNEQFF
CDR3 DNA: TGTGCCAGCAGTGGGGCAGGGAACAATGAGCAGTTCTTC
D gene: .
clone size: .
V gene: TRBV28
J gene: TRBJ2-1

CDR3 protein: CASSFAPSGIIEQYF
CDR3 DNA: TGTGCCAGCAGTTTCGCGCCTAGCGGGATTATAGAGCAGTACTTC
D gene: TRBD2
clone size: .
V gene: TRBV27
J gene: TRBJ2-7

CDR3 protein: CASSSGLSNQPQHF
CDR3 DNA: TGTGCCAGCAGTTCAGGACTTAGCAATCAGCCCCAGCATTTT
D gene: .
clone size: .
V gene: TRBV27
J gene: TRBJ1-5

CDR3 protein: CASSPGLTTYEQYF
CDR3 DNA: TGTGCCAGCAGCCCGGGACTAACGACCTACGAGCAGTACTTC
D gene: TRBD2
clone size: .
V gene: TRBV3-1/TRBV3-2
J gene: TRBJ2-7

CDR3 protein: CSASILGGSYNEQFF
CDR3 DNA: TGCAGTGCTAGTATATTGGGGGGTTCCTACAATGAGCAGTTCTTC
D gene: .
clone size: .
V gene: TRBV20-1
J gene: TRBJ2-1

CDR3 protein: CAISGQGAAYEQYF
CDR3 DNA: TGTGCCATCAGTGGCCAGGGGGCCGCCTACGAGCAGTACTTC
D gene: TRBD1
clone size: once
V gene: TRBV10-3
J gene: TRBJ2-7

CDR3 protein: CASSPKQGLGSNQPQHF
CDR3 DNA: TGTGCCAGCAGCCCCAAACAGGGGTTAGGCAGCAATCAGCCCCAGCATTTT
D gene: TRBD1
clone size: few
V gene: TRBV7-8
J gene: TRBJ1-5

CDR3 protein: CASSLYVGWTSSYNEQFF
CDR3 DNA: TGTGCCAGCAGCCTATACGTAGGCTGGACTTCGTCCTACAATGAGCAGTTCTTC
D gene: .
clone size: .
V gene: TRBV21-1
J gene: TRBJ2-1